This TCR beta chain was obtained from a study of regulatory T cells in long-lasting Graves disease. Looking at the study overall: Graves' cases, newly diagnosed, had used antithyroid drugs under 3 months. General observations from the study: Persistent cases favored TRBV28, TRBJ1-2 and TRBJ2-5.

The CDR3 has 15 residues. CDR1 is SGHDT and CDR2 is YYEEEE in the germline V gene. V lost 1 base, J lost 4 bases, and 6 bases stayed unmatched. Noted time point: newly diagnosed GD, antithyroid drugs for less than 3 months. The TCR library was made from RNA extracted from PBMCs. This clonotype was counted a few times. Its antigen remains unidentified. The authors built TCR beta libraries using iRepertoire HTBI primers and Arm-PCR of CDR3 regions. TCRdb re-called the multiplex PCR reads through MiXCR, storing one row per CDR3 protein. The sample records about 460,000 distinct CDR3 sequences, 14% being singletons. The sample was also linked to a second study, of T cells in Graves' hyperthyroidism and ophthalmopathy.

This receptor was obtained from a woman aged 50 to 60 with Graves disease. Material: peripheral blood mononuclear cells (PBMCs), obtained at new diagnosis, from a patient treated with antithyroid drugs. This chain connects TRBV5-6 to TRBJ2-7; TRBD2 aligns across 9 bases. In DNA, the CDR3 is TGTGCCAGCAGCTTGATAGCGGGAGCAGTTTACGAGCAGTACTTC. Translating gives CASSLIAGAVYEQYF.